This T cell receptor beta chain is from a study of cytomegalovirus exposure and HLA in healthy donors listed by TCRdb under 2017. Looking at the study overall: In an earlier analysis of around 540 of the donors, around 290 Gb of sequence data and approximately 120 million unique TCR beta sequences from some 170 million T cells were reported. Around 320 gigabases of sequencing data and tens of millions of unique TCR sequences were included in an early release covering 500 to 750 HLA-typed donors. Of the approximately 400 genotyped donors, over 65% fell in the genetic ancestry cluster associated with self-reported Caucasian donors. The study aimed to test whether signatures of past pathogen exposure could be identified by cataloging public T cell receptors. The study used immunosequencing to profile the T cell repertoires of 666 subjects and linked those repertoires to cytomegalovirus serostatus. Along with the roughly 670-subject first cohort, a separate validation cohort of around 110 different subjects was used. To predict cytomegalovirus infection status, the study brought together high-throughput TCR immunosequencing, statistical association of individual TCRs with disease status, and machine learning. To study patterns of TCR occurrence, a later analysis re-analyzed previously published TCR beta repertoires from 700 or so donors and added high-resolution HLA genotyping. Rather than using new phenotypic data, the later analysis identified candidate immune exposures from TCR beta sequences and from how often those sequences occurred across donors. An earlier analysis of approximately 500 of the donors applied high-throughput TCR beta sequencing to assess whether each TCR beta V gene segment acted as functional or pseudogenic. Alongside the repertoire data, information on donor age, sex, ethnicity and CMV serostatus was compiled. A later genetic analysis used genome-wide SNP genotypes for about three fifths of the 666 donors, treating that subset as a discovery cohort. Every repertoire in the discovery cohort had been generated on one and the same sequencing platform. HLA typing covered class I and class II loci at four-digit resolution. The number of donors typed differed by locus, with 629-630 for A, B, C, DRB1 and DQB1, roughly 520 for DQA1, 600 to 610 for DPA1, and approximately 470 for DPB1. Roughly 5 DR-DQ haplotypes were handled as single units for association and clustering, since linkage in the cohort was strong. Among some 400 genotyped donors of the cohort, an average of approximately 220,000 unique TCR beta nucleotide sequences was sequenced per donor, of which 15% to 20% were non-productive. Summary of the overall study and its limitations: In the study, around 160 TCR beta chains were listed as associated with cytomegalovirus. In a later analysis, HLA-associated TCR beta chains were found to be more clonally expanded and to have lower generation probabilities than equally common non-associated chains. The classifier was reported to diagnose cytomegalovirus status with high specificity and sensitivity in both the original cohort and the validation cohort. In an earlier analysis of fewer than 700 of the donors, most TCR beta V segments appeared in productive rearrangements about 87% or about 30% of the time, broadly matching IMGT annotations. A later genetic analysis reported fewer N-insertions in productive TCRs among donors in an Asian-associated ancestry cluster than the approximately 700-donor mean. A further reported finding was that TCR beta sequences accurately predicted the HLA-A and HLA-B alleles for most subjects in the first cohort. The only immune exposure information available for the cohort was CMV serostatus. While some public TCRs were present in many individuals, most TCR sequences turned up only very rarely across donors. When HLA alleles, especially DR and DQ, strongly co-occurred, TCR associations were difficult to assign to individual alleles. Because counts were too low, roughly 18 rarely observed V segments, including chromosome 9 orphons, were left out of the earlier analysis of 587 of the donors. A cluster of highly shared sequence variants was judged likely to be a technical artifact of the sequencing pipeline. The presence/absence analyses assumed that sequencing depth was roughly uniform across donors, and that assumption may not be true. The 87-base-pair reads could not distinguish some IMGT-functional V segments, including TRBV6-2 and TRBV6-3, so those segments were excluded. In a later analysis, several top co-occurrence clusters were reported to appear linked to parvovirus B19, influenza, CMV and Epstein-Barr virus. The authors suggested that the approach could potentially be generalized to other disease states and immunological phenotypes. In a later analysis, TCR association rates were found to vary across HLA loci, with the most associated TCRs seen for DRB1 alleles and the fewest for HLA-C alleles. Specific HLA alleles were associated with 15,000 to 20,000 TCR beta sequences at a false discovery rate of 0.05 in a later analysis. In vitro tests confirmed that three of the cytomegalovirus-associated TCR beta chains recognize cytomegalovirus antigens. The cohort was sequenced for TCR beta chains only, and without alpha or paired-chain data the features that could be detected were limited. An association between a missense DCLRE1C variant and V-gene and J-gene trimming of TCR beta chains was found in a later genetic analysis and replicated in an independent cohort. In a later analysis, most CMV-associated TCR beta chains were found to appear HLA-restricted, with HLA associations seemingly driven largely by CMV exposure. Linkage disequilibrium might explain the correlated functional status among segregating V segments, but an unknown experimental factor could not be excluded. Because some donors lacked HLA typing at each locus, the association tests relied only on the typed subset.

In total, more than 500 healthy bone marrow donors made up the cohort. At the time of sampling, every cohort member was nominally healthy, though immune exposures that went unrecorded were likely present. The donor was CMV seronegative and belonged to the group of 320 or so seronegative cohort members. A peripheral blood sample was provided by each donor, and peripheral blood mononuclear cells were used for TCR beta sequencing. The Qiagen DNeasy Blood Extraction Kit was used to extract genomic DNA from the blood cell samples. Concerning this clone: Its antigen has not been determined. Base qualities are not provided; no much larger clone lies one nucleotide away.

The library relied on the immunoSEQ multiplex PCR assay. For the multiplex PCR, a mixture combining 60 forward primers for TCR Vbeta segments and 13 reverse primers for TCR Jbeta segments was used. The CDR3 region of rearranged TCR beta genes was amplified from genomic DNA with a multiplex PCR assay. The amplified TCR beta libraries were sequenced on the Illumina HiSeq System as 87-base-pair reads. Under the source paper's analysis protocol: A later analysis tallied roughly 80 million unique TCR beta chains across the 550 to 850 repertoires, and roughly 11 million of those chains were shared by two or more donors. Raw reads were error-corrected and collapsed into unique sequences with a nearest-neighbor algorithm that merged closely related sequences to remove PCR and sequencing errors. Alignment of CDR3 sequences to IMGT reference sequences was used to assign V, D and J gene segments. For a sequence to be retained, at least a six-nucleotide match to both a V gene segment and a J gene segment was required. A rearrangement counted as productive if the CDR3 had no stop codons and remained in frame with V and J, and every other rearrangement counted as non-productive. CDR3 was defined by IMGT convention, running from the second conserved V-encoded cysteine to the conserved J-encoded phenylalanine. Sequences without an unambiguous match to a single V gene segment were excluded from the earlier analysis of approximately 600 of the donors. In an earlier analysis of some 590 of the donors, a V segment was called functional when productive rearrangements were above 56.7%, and segregating when the standard deviation between donors exceeded 5%. A statistical classification framework was built to diagnose cytomegalovirus status from the catalog of TCR beta chain sequences. V and J gene assignment, in a later analysis, came from comparing TCR nucleotide sequences with IMGT/GENE-DB human TR gene sequences. A later analysis assigned CDR3 sequences and most-parsimonious VDJ recombination scenarios with the TCRdist pipeline. In a later analysis, each TCR beta chain was defined by its CDR3 amino acid sequence together with its V-gene family, and reads lacking a unique V-gene family were excluded. In a later analysis, 450 to 600 highly shared, low-generation-probability nucleotide sequences were removed to address suspected cross-contamination and a sequencing artifact. In a later analysis, a clonal expansion index for each public chain was calculated from normalized within-repertoire ranks of inferred template counts. Generation probabilities in a later analysis came from a VDJ recombination model fitted to out-of-frame rearrangements, and those results were checked against IGoR. A later analysis scored TCR-TCR, TCR-HLA and TCR-CMV co-occurrence with hypergeometric tests, applying a repertoire-size bias correction to TCR pairs. In a later analysis, false discovery rates were estimated by permuting HLA or CMV assignments 20 times. In a later analysis, co-occurring TCRs were grouped with DBSCAN, and TCRdist sequence similarity was added when clustering was performed within HLA-allele-positive subsets. Co-occurrence clustering excluded repertoires with fewer than 30,000 or more than 120,000 public chains, plus five with anomalous nucleotide sharing. The table was pulled from immuneACCESS by TCRdb, which kept in-frame rearrangements only. Such tables lose some clones; where checked, under half of the loss comes from unresolved V genes, and the rest has no known cause. D and trimming were read from the DNA, whereas the V and J calls and clone size are those reported in that table. The sample table holds over 95,000 clones, of which around 82% were seen once. Of the sample, roughly 3.2% falls within the top ten clones.

From the germline V gene, CDR1 is MNHNS and CDR2 is SASEGT. The CDR3 has 14 amino acids, counting the end cysteine and phenylalanine. Just the 42-base CDR3 DNA is kept, in frame starting at base 1. Clipping removes 5 bases from V and 5 bases from J, with 8 as the unmatched junction base count. Recombination linked TRBV6-1 to TRBJ1-1, with TRBD1 matching 7 junction bases. Sample: PBMCs. The sequence came from a man aged 40-50 years in good health and CMV-seronegative. The sequence in DNA is TGTGCCAGCAGTTGGACAGGCGGAGGGACTGAAGCTTTCTTT. Protein translation: CASSWTGGGTEAFF.